The clone carrying this T cell receptor (beta chain) has ten or more counts. Antigen unknown. Looked up from germline, CDR1 is SGHTA and CDR2 is FQGNSA. This CDR3 has 13 amino acids. V lost 7 bases, J lost 7 bases, and 13 bases lay in between. TCRB transcripts that were expressed got sequenced, as all of the isolated RNA had been reverse transcribed. Repertoires were generated with immunoSEQ multiplex PCR, while TCRdb's copy carries only in-frame clones and drops some. The sample lists about 290,000 clones, under 8.5% occurring once. This specimen comes from a study of beta chain features in type 1 diabetes. Turning to the study itself: The study found patients and healthy donors alike in age, gender and cell yields.

Points from the study as a whole: HLA influence on TCRB rearrangement stayed unresolved here.

This sequence was found in a woman in her late teens or twenties in good health. The chain combines TRBV7-2 with TRBJ2-2, with TRBD2 as a possible D gene (5 bases). Sequenced sample: central memory CD4+ T cells from blood. CDR3 bases: TGTGCCAGCAAGACGGGATTCGGCGGGGAGCTGTTTTTT. It codes for CASKTGFGGELFF.